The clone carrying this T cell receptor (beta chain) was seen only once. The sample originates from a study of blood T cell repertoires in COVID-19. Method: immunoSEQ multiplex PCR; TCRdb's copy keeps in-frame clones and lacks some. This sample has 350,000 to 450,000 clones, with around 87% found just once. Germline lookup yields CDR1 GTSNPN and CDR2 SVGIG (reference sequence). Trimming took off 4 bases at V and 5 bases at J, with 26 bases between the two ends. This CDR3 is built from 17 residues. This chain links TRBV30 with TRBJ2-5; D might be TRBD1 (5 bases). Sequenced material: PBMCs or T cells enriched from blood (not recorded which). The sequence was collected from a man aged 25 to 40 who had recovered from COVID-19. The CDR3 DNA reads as TGTGCCTGGACTCAACGGCCCGGAAAGGGGCCCATGGAGACCCAGTACTTC. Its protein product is CAWTQRPGKGPMETQYF.